This T cell receptor beta chain was identified in a study of OX40 agonist ivuxolimab in advanced cancers. Clones were sequenced by immunoSEQ multiplex PCR, and TCRdb holds only the in-frame ones, with some missing. The sample comprises about 38,000 clones, 87% of which are singletons, and more than 25% rests with the top ten. Overall study findings and caveats: Low normalized clonal expansion also occurred in some nonresponding patients.

In its sample, this clone was seen once. Its antigen is as yet unknown. The receptor was isolated from an adult with an advanced solid tumor such as melanoma, head and neck, liver or kidney cancer. Sequenced material: CD4+ or CD8+ T cells sorted from blood, taken in a trial of the OX40 agonist ivuxolimab.

The CDR3 region has the DNA TGTGCCAGCAGCTCTCGGACTAGCGGGGGTGAGCAGTACTTC. It codes for CASSSRTSGGEQYF. J is TRBJ2-7 and V is TRBV7-6; 13 bases match TRBD2. Germline V CDR1 and CDR2: SGHVS, FNYEAQ. The length of the CDR3 is 14 residues. V gave up 4 bases and J gave up 7 bases; unmatched junction bases: 4.